The source of this T cell receptor (beta chain) is a study of blood T cell repertoires in COVID-19. Study at large: Samples came from the United States, Italy and Spain, spanning acute and convalescent COVID-19.

Source study methods: The assay estimated nucleated cells by amplifying reference gene primers. Sequencing was performed with immunoSEQ multiplex PCR; in TCRdb, only in-frame clones are kept and a portion is missing. The V and J calls and the clone size are those of that table, but D and trimming were determined from the DNA. The sample gives tens of thousands of clones, roughly 80% of which show up once; 16% is in the top ten. This CDR3 contains 13 residues. V dropped 8 bases and J dropped 7 bases, with 17 bases sitting between them. The chain combines TRBV12-3 or TRBV12-4 with TRBJ1-2, with a tentative D call TRBD1 (5 bases). The sequenced material came from peripheral blood. The source is a man in his 60s with acute or convalescent COVID-19. CDR3: CASSQGMPGGYTF. The CDR3 coding sequence is TGTGCCAGCTCCCAGGGAATGCCGGGTGGCTACACCTTC.